This entry describes one T cell receptor beta chain. The read ends 3 residues shy of where the CDR3 ends; the end is completed using the germline J gene. Trimming took 5 bases from V and 5 from J; bases not matched to a gene: 11. This CDR3 comprises 16 residues. Germline lookup yields CDR1 LNHDA and CDR2 SQIVND (reference sequence). The source of the sample is a study of T cells in women clearing cervical HPV infection. Whole-study context: Case blood was drawn when the lesion was first found; control blood after infection became undetectable.

The repertoire was sequenced with immunoSEQ multiplex PCR; TCRdb's copy has only in-frame clones and lacks some. The sample has tens of thousands of clones. The chain employs TRBV19 and TRBJ2-1; 8 bases are a match to TRBD1. The sequence was collected from a woman between 18 and 69 years old with a cervical HPV16 infection that either progressed to CIN3+ or cleared (not recorded which). Material: blood buffy coat. Partial CDR3 DNA: TGTGCCAGTAGTCCCATTCACCAGACAGGGGACAATGAG. Amino acids: CASSPIHQTGDNE. The CDR3 reads in full as CASSPIHQTGDNEQFF.